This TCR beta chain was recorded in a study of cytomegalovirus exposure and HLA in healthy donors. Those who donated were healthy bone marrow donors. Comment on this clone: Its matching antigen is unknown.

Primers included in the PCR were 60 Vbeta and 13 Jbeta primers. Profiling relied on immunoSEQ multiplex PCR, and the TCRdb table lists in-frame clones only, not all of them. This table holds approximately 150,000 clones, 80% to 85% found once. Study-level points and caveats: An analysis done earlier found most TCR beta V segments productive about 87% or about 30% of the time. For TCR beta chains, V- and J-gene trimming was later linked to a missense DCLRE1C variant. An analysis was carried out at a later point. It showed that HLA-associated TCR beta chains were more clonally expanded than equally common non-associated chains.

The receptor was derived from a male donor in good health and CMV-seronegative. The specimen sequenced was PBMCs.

The DNA of the CDR3 is TGTGCCGGGCTCCCACTAGGCATCCCCACAGATACGCAGTATTTT. It encodes CAGLPLGIPTDTQYF. The rearrangement joins TRBV7-9 to TRBJ2-3, with D possibly matching TRBD2 (5 bases). Germline V gene sequence: CDR1 SEHNR, CDR2 FQNEAQ (reference sequence). The V end lost 11 bases, the J end lost 2 bases, and 20 bases lay between the germline ends. This CDR3 spans 15 amino acids.